The 27 T cell receptor beta chains below were found in one sample sequenced in a study of T cells expressing NK-cell markers. TCRdb reprocessed the 5' RACE reads, with one entry per CDR3 protein and no DNA. The specimen's table records about 260,000 distinct CDR3 sequences. Sequenced sample: blood T cells: a sorted CD56 or NKG2C T cell subset, CD4+ or CD8+ T cells, or bulk PBMC T cells (not recorded which). Source of these receptors: a woman between 18 and 70 years old in good health.

CDR3 region: CASSSYDRARYF. The rearrangement links TRBV28 to TRBJ2-7; TCRdb reports TRBD1, a call that lacks DNA to check it against. Germline V CDR1 and CDR2: MDHEN, SYDVKM. The CDR3 runs to 12 residues.

The rearrangement links TRBV19 to TRBJ1-5; the D gene TCRdb calls, TRBD1, cannot be checked with no DNA. This CDR3 spans 13 amino acids. The germline CDR1 and CDR2 sequences are LNHDA and SQIVND (reference sequence). The CDR3 sequence is CASRDRGLQPQHF.

V usage is TRBV2 and J usage is TRBJ2-7. Germline CDR1 reads SNHLY; CDR2 reads FYNNEI. The CDR3 spans 13 residues. CDR3 sequence reads: CASSELVKGEQYF.

The V and J genes are TRBV11-2 and TRBJ2-3; TCRdb indicates TRBD1, and absent DNA this call remains unverified. CDR3 length: 14 residues. CDR1 and CDR2 (germline): SGHAT, FQNNGV. CDR3 amino acids: CASSLQQGRDTQYF. Full variable domain (remainder filled in from reference TRBV11-2 and TRBJ2-3): EAGVAQSPRYKIIEKRQSVAFWCNPISGHATLYWYQQILGQGPKLLIQFQNNGVVDDSQLPKDRFSAERLKGVDSTLKIQPAKLEDSAVYLCASSLQQGRDTQYFGPGTRLTVL.

The chain employs TRBV4-3 and TRBJ2-7; TCRdb designates TRBD2, a call that cannot be tested without DNA. CDR1 is LGHNA and CDR2 is YSLEER in the germline V gene. This CDR3 contains 16 residues. The CDR3 is CASSQDLAGGSYEQYF.

This chain uses TRBV4-2 with TRBJ1-2. Germline loops: CDR1 LGHNA, CDR2 YNFKEQ. CDR3 length: 12 residues. Here the CDR3 reads CASSQQNYGYTF.

The CDR3 is CASSRPTGPYNEQFF. The chain links TRBV13 to TRBJ2-1. This CDR3 region has 15 residues. CDR1 and CDR2 from the germline V gene are PRHDT and FYEKMQ (reference sequence).

The chain recombines TRBV5-1 with TRBJ1-2. The CDR3 has 13 amino acids. In germline, CDR1 is SGHRS, CDR2 YFSETQ. The CDR3 protein is CASSPLFDYGYTF.

The genes are TRBV5-1 and TRBJ1-4. CDR3 length equals 15 residues. Looked up from germline, CDR1 is SGHRS and CDR2 is YFSETQ. Here the CDR3 reads CASSLGRKWGEKLFF.

The chain combines TRBV12-3 or TRBV12-4 with TRBJ2-3; TCRdb's D gene call, TRBD2, goes unchecked for lack of DNA. CDR3 length equals 19 residues. CDR3 protein: CASSLAEVVAGGVTDTQYF.

The chain combines TRBV12-3 or TRBV12-4 with TRBJ1-6; no DNA is available, so the TRBD1 call from TCRdb remains unchecked. The CDR3 spans 16 residues. The CDR3 region is CASSLSGTGLNSPLHF.

The V gene is TRBV20-1, the J gene TRBJ1-3; TCRdb's assignment of TRBD1 cannot be checked, as there is no DNA. CDR1 is DFQATT, CDR2 SNEGSKA, per germline (reference sequence). The CDR3 is made up of 14 amino acids. This chain's CDR3 is CSATDRGGGNTIYF.

The chain joins TRBV7-2 to TRBJ2-7. CDR3 length equals 16 residues. CDR1 is SGHTA, CDR2 FQGNSA, per germline. The CDR3 reads CASSLYWGLSSYEQYF. Combining the CDR3 with reference TRBV7-2 and TRBJ2-7 gives the whole variable domain GAGVSQSPSNKVTEKGKDVELRCDPISGHTALYWYRQSLGQGLEFLIYFQGNSAPDKSGLPSDRFSAERTGGSVSTLTIQRTQQEDSAVYLCASSLYWGLSSYEQYFGPGTRLTVT.

The chain uses TRBV6-2 or TRBV6-3 and TRBJ2-7. The CDR3 runs to 15 residues. Germline values: CDR1 MNHEY, CDR2 SVGEGT. This CDR3 reads CASSYSSSGSYEQYF.

V is TRBV7-2 and J is TRBJ1-2. The germline CDR1 and CDR2 sequences are SGHTA and FQGNSA. The CDR3 is made up of 12 amino acids. The CDR3 spells CASSFRTFGYTF.

The rearrangement links TRBV7-2 to TRBJ2-7. CDR3 length equals 11 residues. The germline V gene has CDR1 SGHTA and CDR2 FQGNSA. CDR3: CASSWSNEQYF.

This sequence joins TRBV2 and TRBJ1-5; checking the TCRdb D call of TRBD1 is not possible without DNA. The CDR3 is made up of 15 amino acids. The germline V gene encodes CDR1 SNHLY and CDR2 FYNNEI. The CDR3 sequence: CASSTGQLSNQPQHF.

The genes are TRBV29-1 and TRBJ2-5; the TRBD1 assignment by TCRdb is unverifiable without DNA. The CDR3 has 12 amino acids. Germline V lookup: CDR1 SQVTM, CDR2 ANQGSEA. The CDR3 sequence is CSGKPQEGTQYF.

V gene TRBV7-2 combines with J gene TRBJ2-7; TCRdb designates TRBD1, a call that cannot be tested without DNA. This CDR3 is 15 amino acids long. The germline V gene encodes CDR1 SGHTA and CDR2 FQGNSA. The CDR3 loop is CASSTGTVRTYEQYF.

This chain links TRBV20-1 with TRBJ1-2. This CDR3 spans 11 amino acids. In germline, CDR1 is DFQATT, CDR2 SNEGSKA (reference sequence). CDR3: CSADGRDGYTF.

This rearrangement joins TRBV7-9 to TRBJ2-3; the D gene TCRdb calls, TRBD1, cannot be checked with no DNA. This CDR3 spans 15 amino acids. CDR1 and CDR2 (germline): SEHNR, FQNEAQ (reference sequence). CDR3 amino acids: CASSLRRTNTDTQYF.

This sequence joins TRBV7-2 and TRBJ2-2; the TCRdb D gene call, TRBD1, has no DNA to confirm it. This CDR3 is built from 14 residues. Germline loops: CDR1 SGHTA, CDR2 FQGNSA. The CDR3 region is CASSLGQGTGELFF.

The V call is TRBV7-2, the J call TRBJ2-5; TCRdb designates TRBD2, a call that cannot be tested without DNA. Germline V gene data show CDR1 as SGHTA and CDR2 as FQGNSA. CDR3 size: 17 residues. This chain's CDR3 is CASSLVVAGGLRETQYF.

The rearrangement joins TRBV20-1 to TRBJ1-1; there is no DNA to check the TCRdb D call of TRBD1. The CDR3 covers 13 residues. Germline CDR1 reads DFQATT; CDR2 reads SNEGSKA (reference sequence). The CDR3 protein is CSARPLRDTEAFF.

V and J are TRBV5-4 and TRBJ2-1; TCRdb's assignment of TRBD2 cannot be checked, as there is no DNA. There are 13 residues in the CDR3. Germline CDR1 and CDR2: SGHNT and YYREEE (reference sequence). The CDR3 protein is CASSVTSRNEQFF.

The chain combines TRBV20-1 with TRBJ1-1; the D gene TCRdb calls, TRBD1, cannot be checked with no DNA. The CDR3 spans 15 residues. Per germline, CDR1 DFQATT and CDR2 SNEGSKA (reference sequence). This CDR3 reads CSATRRGTGNTEAFF.

The CDR3 loop reads CASRPRGSTFGYTF. The rearrangement joins TRBV12-3 or TRBV12-4 to TRBJ1-2; without DNA, the TCRdb call of TRBD1 cannot be checked. This CDR3 has 14 amino acids.